Following are 8 T cell receptor beta chains from one sample sequenced in a study of blood T cells in healthy people across ages. The use of a sample-barcoded 5' primer and a J-beta primer mix characterized a second PCR of roughly 6 to 11 cycles. TCRdb recomputed calls from the 5' RACE reads with MiXCR, one row per CDR3 protein. The data show 1.5 million to 1.8 million distinct CDR3 sequences, with roughly 43% seen just once and less than 5% held by the top ten. The specimen sequenced was blood. The receptors derive from a woman under 30 in good health.

The chain carries TRBV20-1 and TRBJ1-4; the match to TRBD1 covers 7 bases. The germline gives CDR1 DFQATT, CDR2 SNEGSKA (reference sequence). V dropped 0 bases and J dropped 10; count of bases not matched to a gene: 11. The CDR3 loop spans 15 amino acids. CDR3 nucleotide sequence: TGCAGTGCTAGAGATCGGACAGGCCTTTTCGGAAAACTGTTTTTT. This encodes CSARDRTGLFGKLFF.

The V call is TRBV12-3 or TRBV12-4, the J call TRBJ2-1; D remains ambiguous. The CDR3 totals 17 residues. The V end was cut by 3 bases, the J end by 3 bases, with 18 bases between. The CDR3 here is CASSFSDPKTYYNEQFF. As DNA, the CDR3 is TGTGCCAGCAGTTTTAGTGATCCTAAGACATACTACAATGAGCAGTTCTTC.

This clonotype was seen ten or more times. The chain is built from TRBV29-1 and TRBJ2-1; D is unresolved. This CDR3 is 14 amino acids long. V lost 5 bases and J lost 9, with 20 bases in between. Per the germline V gene, CDR1 is SQVTM and CDR2 is ANQGSEA. The CDR3: CSVKVTPIISEQFF. The DNA for the CDR3 is TGCAGCGTTAAGGTAACCCCGATCATCAGTGAGCAGTTCTTC.

This clonotype came up a few times. J is TRBJ1-6 and V is TRBV7-9; perhaps TRBD1 as D (6 bases). CDR3 length: 15 residues. Trimming left V 1 base short and J 7 bases short, with 11 bases between. In germline, CDR1 is SEHNR, CDR2 FQNEAQ (reference sequence). CDR3 in amino acids: CASSLVGGGNSPLHF. Here the CDR3 DNA reads TGTGCCAGCAGCTTAGTAGGGGGTGGAAATTCACCCCTCCACTTT.

The gene calls are TRBV12-3 or TRBV12-4 and TRBJ2-3; 8 bases are a match to TRBD2. V shed 5 bases and J 5 bases; nucleotides not matched to a gene: 6. The length of the CDR3 is 14 residues. The CDR3 DNA reads as TGTGCCAGCAGTATAAGCGGGAGAGTAGATACGCAGTATTTT. Translating it yields CASSISGRVDTQYF.

This chain uses TRBV10-2 with TRBJ2-7; 11 bases map to TRBD2. Germline assignment: CDR1 WSHSY and CDR2 SAAADI. Unmatched junction bases numbered 5, after V lost 8 bases and J lost 2 bases. CDR3 length: 14 amino acids. In DNA form, the CDR3 reads TGCGCCAGCGGGGGACTAGCGGAACCCTACGAGCAGTACTTC. Residues: CASGGLAEPYEQYF.

This clonotype was detected only a few times. The V call is TRBV10-3, the J call TRBJ1-2; D remains unclear. The CDR3 is 13 amino acids. V lost 2 bases and J lost 4, with 8 bases in between. CDR1 and CDR2 (germline): ENHRY, SYGVKD. The CDR3 region is CAISEESGYGYTF. Here the CDR3 DNA reads TGTGCCATCAGTGAGGAGAGCGGCTATGGCTACACCTTC.

The chain combines TRBV11-2 with TRBJ2-1; D perhaps matches TRBD2 (6 bases). Germline V CDR1 and CDR2: SGHAT, FQNNGV. This CDR3 comprises 16 residues. With 3 bases removed from V and 2 bases from J, the gap between germline ends came to 14 bases. CDR3 sequence reads: CASSFRGGGTYNEQFF. In DNA form, the CDR3 reads TGTGCCAGCAGCTTCCGAGGAGGAGGGACCTACAATGAGCAGTTCTTC.